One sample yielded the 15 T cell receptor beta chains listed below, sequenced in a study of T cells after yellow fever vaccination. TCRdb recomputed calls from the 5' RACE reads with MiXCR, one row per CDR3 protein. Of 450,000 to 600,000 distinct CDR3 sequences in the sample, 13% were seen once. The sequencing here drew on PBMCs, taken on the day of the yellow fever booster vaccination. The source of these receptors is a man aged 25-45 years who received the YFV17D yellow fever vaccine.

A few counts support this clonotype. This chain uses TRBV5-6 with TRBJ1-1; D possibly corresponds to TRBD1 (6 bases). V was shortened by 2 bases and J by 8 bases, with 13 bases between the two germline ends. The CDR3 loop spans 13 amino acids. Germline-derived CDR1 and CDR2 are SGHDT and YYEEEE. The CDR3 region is CASSFYNRGEAFF. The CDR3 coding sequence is TGTGCCAGCAGCTTTTACAATAGGGGGGAAGCTTTCTTT.

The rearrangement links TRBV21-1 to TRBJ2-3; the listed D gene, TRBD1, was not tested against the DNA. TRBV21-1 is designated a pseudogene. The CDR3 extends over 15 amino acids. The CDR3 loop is CASMRGSLFTDTQYF. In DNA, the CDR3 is TGTGCCAGCATGAGGGGCAGCCTCTTCACAGATACGCAGTATTTT.

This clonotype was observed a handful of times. This chain's CDR3 is CASSPGQVYNEQFF. DNA of the CDR3: TGTGCCAGCAGCCCGGGACAGGTTTACAATGAGCAGTTCTTC. The chain combines TRBV14 with TRBJ2-1; 8 nucleotides match TRBD1. J lost 4 bases, V lost 4 bases, and 3 bases had no gene match. CDR3 size: 14 residues. CDR1 SGHDN and CDR2 FVKESK come from the germline V gene.

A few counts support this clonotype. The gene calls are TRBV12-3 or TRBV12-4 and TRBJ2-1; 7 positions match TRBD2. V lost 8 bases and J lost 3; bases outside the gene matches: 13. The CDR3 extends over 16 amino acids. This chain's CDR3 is CASDQPPAGVYNEQFF. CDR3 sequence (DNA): TGTGCCAGCGACCAACCCCCGGCGGGAGTCTACAATGAGCAGTTCTTC.

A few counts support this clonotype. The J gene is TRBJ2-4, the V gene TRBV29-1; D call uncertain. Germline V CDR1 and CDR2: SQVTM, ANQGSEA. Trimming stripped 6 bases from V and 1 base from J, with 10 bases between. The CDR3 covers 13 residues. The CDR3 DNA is TGCAGCGTACTGACCTCGGCCAAAAACATTCAGTACTTC. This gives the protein CSVLTSAKNIQYF.

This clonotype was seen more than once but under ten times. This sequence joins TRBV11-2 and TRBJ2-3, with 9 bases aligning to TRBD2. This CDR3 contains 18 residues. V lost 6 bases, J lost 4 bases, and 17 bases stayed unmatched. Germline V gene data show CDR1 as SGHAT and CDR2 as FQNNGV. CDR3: CASSTAAFVAGVPDTQYF. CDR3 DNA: TGTGCCAGCAGTACGGCGGCCTTTGTAGCGGGAGTACCAGATACGCAGTATTTT.

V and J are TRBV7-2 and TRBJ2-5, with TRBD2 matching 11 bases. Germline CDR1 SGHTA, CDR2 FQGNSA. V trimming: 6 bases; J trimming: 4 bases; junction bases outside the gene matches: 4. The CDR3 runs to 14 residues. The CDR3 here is CASRPGLAGETQYF. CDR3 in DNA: TGTGCCAGCAGGCCCGGACTAGCGGGAGAGACCCAGTACTTC.

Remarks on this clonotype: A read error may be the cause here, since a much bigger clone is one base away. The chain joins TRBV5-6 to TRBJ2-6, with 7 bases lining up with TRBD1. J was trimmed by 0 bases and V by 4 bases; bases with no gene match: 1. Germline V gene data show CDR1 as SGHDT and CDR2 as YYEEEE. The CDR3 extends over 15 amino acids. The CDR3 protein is CASSGQDSGANVLTF. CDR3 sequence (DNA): TGTGCCAGCAGCGGACAGGACTCTGGGGCCAACGTCCTGACTTTC. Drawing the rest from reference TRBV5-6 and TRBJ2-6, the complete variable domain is DAGVTQSPTHLIKTRGQQVTLRCSPKSGHDTVSWYQQALGQGPQFIFQYYEEEERQRGNFPDRFSGHQFPNYSSELNVNALLLGDSALYLCASSGQDSGANVLTFGAGSRLTVL.

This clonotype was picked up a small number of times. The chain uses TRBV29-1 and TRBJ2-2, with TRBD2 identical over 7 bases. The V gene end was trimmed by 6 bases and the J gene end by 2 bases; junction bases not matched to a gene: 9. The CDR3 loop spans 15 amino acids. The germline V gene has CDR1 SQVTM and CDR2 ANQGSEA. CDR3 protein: CSVGYGTTNTGELFF. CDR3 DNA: TGCAGCGTGGGGTATGGGACTACCAACACCGGGGAGCTGTTTTTT.

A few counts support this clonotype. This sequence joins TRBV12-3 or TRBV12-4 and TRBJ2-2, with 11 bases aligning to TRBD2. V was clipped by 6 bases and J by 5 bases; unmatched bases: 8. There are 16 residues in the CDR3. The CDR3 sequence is CASRKTSGTFTGELFF. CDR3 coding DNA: TGTGCCAGCAGAAAGACTAGCGGGACGTTTACCGGGGAGCTGTTTTTT.

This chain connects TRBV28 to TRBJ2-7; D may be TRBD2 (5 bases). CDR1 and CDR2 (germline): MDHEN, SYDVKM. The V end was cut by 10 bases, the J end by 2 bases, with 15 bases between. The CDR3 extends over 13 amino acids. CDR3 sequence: CATASGNTYEQYF. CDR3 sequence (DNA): TGTGCCACAGCGAGCGGTAATACCTACGAGCAGTACTTC.

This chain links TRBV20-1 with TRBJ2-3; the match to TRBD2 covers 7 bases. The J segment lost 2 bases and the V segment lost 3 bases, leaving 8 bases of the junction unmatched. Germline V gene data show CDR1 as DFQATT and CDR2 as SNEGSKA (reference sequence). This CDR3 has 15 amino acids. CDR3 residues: CSASLLAGLTDTQYF. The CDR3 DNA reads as TGCAGTGCTAGCCTCTTAGCGGGCCTCACAGATACGCAGTATTTT.

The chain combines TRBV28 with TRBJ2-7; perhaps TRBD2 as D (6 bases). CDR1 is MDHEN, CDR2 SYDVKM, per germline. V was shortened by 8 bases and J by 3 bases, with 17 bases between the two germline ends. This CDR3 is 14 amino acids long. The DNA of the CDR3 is TGTGCCAGCTTGGAGGGCGGTGCCAGCTACGAGCAGTACTTC. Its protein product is CASLEGGASYEQYF.

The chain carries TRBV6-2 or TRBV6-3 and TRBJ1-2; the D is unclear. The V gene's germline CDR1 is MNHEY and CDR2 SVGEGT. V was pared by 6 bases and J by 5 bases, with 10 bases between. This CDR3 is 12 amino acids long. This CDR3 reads CASRTYPYGYTF. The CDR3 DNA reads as TGTGCCAGCAGGACATATCCATATGGCTACACCTTC.

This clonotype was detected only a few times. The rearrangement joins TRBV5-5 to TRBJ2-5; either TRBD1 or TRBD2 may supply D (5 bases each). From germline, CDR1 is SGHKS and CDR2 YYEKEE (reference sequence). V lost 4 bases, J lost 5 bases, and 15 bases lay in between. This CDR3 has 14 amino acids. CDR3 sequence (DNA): TGTGCCAGCAGCCCATCAGGGAGTTGGGAGACCCAGTACTTC. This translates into CASSPSGSWETQYF.